Described below is a single T cell receptor beta chain sequence and its context. The antigen is not known. cDNA carried unique molecular identifiers, and a universal primer site was added by template switching. TCRdb fed the 5' RACE reads into MiXCR, producing one record per CDR3 protein. The data contain more than 1.5 million distinct CDR3 sequences, 25% to 35% of them singletons. This entry belongs to a study of identical twins. Whole-study findings and limits: Models underpredicted monozygotic twin sharing of out-of-frame TCR alpha. A lower insertion count was a feature of abundant cord blood beta clonotypes, with no such feature in memory repertoires.

This CDR3 is 15 amino acids long. Germline-derived CDR1 and CDR2 are SGHRS and YFSETQ. V was pared by 4 bases and J by 9 bases, with 13 bases of the junction left unmatched. The chain combines TRBV5-1 with TRBJ2-1; 7 positions agree with TRBD2. This TCR came from a newborn girl in good health. The source material was cord blood. In DNA form, the CDR3 reads TGCGCCAGCAGCGCTACTAGCGCTAAAGCAAGTGAGCAGTTCTTC. This sequence encodes CASSATSAKASEQFF.